This note documents a single T cell receptor beta chain sequence. The target antigen is unknown. The data were obtained in a study of cytomegalovirus exposure and HLA in healthy donors. Findings and caveats of the study: A few CMV-associated chains proved CMV antigen-specific in vitro.

Profiling relied on immunoSEQ multiplex PCR, and the TCRdb table lists in-frame clones only, not all of them. This table has about 330,000 clones, 86% appearing once. This receptor was obtained from a woman under 30 in good health and CMV-seronegative. The sample consisted of PBMCs.

The CDR3, as DNA: TGTGCCAGCAGCTCCCCTGGGACAGGGACCTATGGCTACACCTTC. Protein product: CASSSPGTGTYGYTF. This chain connects TRBV28 to TRBJ1-2, with 9 bases fitting TRBD1. The CDR3 loop spans 15 amino acids. Germline CDR1 MDHEN, CDR2 SYDVKM. The trim removed 6 bases at V and 4 bases at J, leaving 9 bases unmatched.